This entry concerns a single TCR beta chain. Its antigen is not known. A much larger clone sits a single nucleotide away, making a read error possible. This record belongs to a study of blood T cells in healthy people across ages. Overall study results and limits: Any changes in expanded clonotypes were possibly confounded, as donor CMV status remained unknown. Diversity was higher, and naive CD4+ cells more numerous, in long-lived donors than in aged donors.

Trimming shortened V by 2 bases and J by 13 bases, and 15 bases separated the two germline ends. The CDR3 covers 13 residues. Germline CDR1 reads MDHEN; CDR2 reads SYDVKM. The authors ran a second PCR of 7 to 11 cycles using a sample-barcoded 5' primer and a J-beta primer mix. Every cDNA was tagged by a template-switch adaptor with 12 random nucleotides. TCRdb independently ran MiXCR on the 5' RACE reads; one entry per CDR3 protein. The profile shows hundreds of thousands of distinct CDR3 sequences, 32% of them singletons. The chain couples TRBV28 to TRBJ2-1; weak D call: TRBD2 (6 bases). The receptor was isolated from a woman of 80 years or more in good health. The sequencing input was blood. The CDR3 sequence: CASSLGGFGTQFF. DNA of the CDR3: TGTGCCAGCAGTTTAGGGGGGTTCGGGACCCAGTTCTTC.